This passage covers 17 T cell receptor beta chains from one sample sequenced in a study of CD8+CD57+ T cells in acquired aplastic anemia. TCR beta VDJ and CDR3 profiling used genomic DNA as template. TCRdb used MiXCR to reprocess the reads, holding one entry per CDR3 protein. The sample includes just over 400,000 distinct CDR3 sequences, around 72% of them seen just once. Input material: sorted CD4+, CD8+, or CD8+CD57+ T cells (not recorded which) from PBMCs. These receptor sequences come from a human donor in good health, serving as a control.

In the case of this clonotype: The junction departs from the called germline gene at one end, perhaps through a read error. V gene TRBV7-2 combines with J gene TRBJ1-5, with D perhaps matching TRBD1 (5 bases). The germline V gene encodes CDR1 SGHTA and CDR2 FQGNSA. The CDR3 is 15 amino acids. As DNA, the CDR3 is TGTGCCAGCAGCTTAGTCAGGGATAGTAATCAGCCCCATCATTTT. The encoded protein is CASSLVRDSNQPHHF.

Notes on this clonotype: In this CDR3 the conserved last residue, phenylalanine or tryptophan, is missing, so a read error is likely. No DNA is shown, since the ends of the CDR3 on it are uncertain; the CDR3 is the one TCRdb lists. J is TRBJ2-7 and V is TRBV7-2. Termini included, the CDR3 measures 13 amino acids. The V gene's germline CDR1 is SGHTA and CDR2 FQGNSA. CDR3 residues: CASSLRIIGGETQ.

The table lists this clonotype with many counts. This rearrangement joins TRBV15 to TRBJ1-4; D gene ambiguous. The CDR3 sequence is 13 residues long. Germline assignment: CDR1 LNHNV and CDR2 YYDKDF (reference sequence). V lost 1 base to trimming and J lost 8 bases, with 8 bases between them. Here the CDR3 DNA reads TGTGCCACCAGCAGAGGGGCGGGGGAAAAACTGTTTTTT. Protein: CATSRGAGEKLFF.

On this clonotype: The conserved phenylalanine or tryptophan normally closing the CDR3 is absent here, so this likely arose from a read error. The DNA is omitted, as the CDR3 cannot be located on it reliably, and the CDR3 follows TCRdb's listing. This rearrangement joins TRBV7-2 to TRBJ2-7. Germline assignment: CDR1 SGHTA and CDR2 FQGNSA. The CDR3 has 13 amino acids, counting both end residues. CDR3 sequence reads: CASSRQSSYEEYY.

The chain recombines TRBV7-2 with TRBJ1-5, with D possibly TRBD1 on 6 matching bases. The V gene's germline CDR1 is SGHTA and CDR2 FQGNSA. Trimming took 6 bases from V and 5 from J, leaving 14 bases between them. CDR3 length: 14 residues. The CDR3 protein is CASSSPGGHQPQHF. In nucleotides, the CDR3 is TGTGCCAGCAGTTCCCCTGGGGGGCATCAGCCCCAGCATTTT.

The chain uses TRBV7-2 and TRBJ2-3; 9 nucleotides line up with TRBD1. The junction had 16 bases not matched to a gene; V was cut back by 5 bases and J by 10 bases. CDR1 and CDR2 from the germline V gene are SGHTA and FQGNSA. This CDR3 has 16 amino acids. The CDR3 loop is CASSRETGGREEPQYF. CDR3 bases: TGTGCCAGCAGCCGAGAAACAGGGGGCCGCGAGGAACCGCAGTATTTT. Full variable domain (rest looked up from reference TRBV7-2 and TRBJ2-3): GAGVSQSPSNKVTEKGKDVELRCDPISGHTALYWYRQSLGQGLEFLIYFQGNSAPDKSGLPSDRFSAERTGGSVSTLTIQRTQQEDSAVYLCASSRETGGREEPQYFGPGTRLTVL.

The chain carries TRBV9 and TRBJ1-6; the D gene is possibly TRBD1 (5 bases). Germline V CDR1 and CDR2: SGDLS, YYNGEE. The CDR3 loop spans 14 amino acids. V lost 5 bases and J 19 bases, leaving 25 bases between the germline ends. Here the CDR3 reads CASRPPAGALFFHF. The CDR3 nucleotides are TGTGCCAGCAGGCCCCCGGCCGGGGCTCTGTTTTTTCACTTT.

For this clonotype: Germline and junction disagree at one end, which may indicate a read error. This rearrangement joins TRBV9 to TRBJ1-2; 12 bases agree with TRBD1. The germline V gene encodes CDR1 SGDLS and CDR2 YYNGEE. This CDR3 region has 13 residues. CDR3: CASSKGQGADYGF. The DNA for the CDR3 is TGTGCCAGCAGCAAGGGACAGGGGGCGGACTATGGCTTC. Together with reference TRBV9 and TRBJ1-2, the CDR3 gives the full variable domain: DSGVTQTPKHLITATGQRVTLRCSPRSGDLSVYWYQQSLDQGLQFLIQYYNGEERAKGNILERFSAQQFPDLHSELNLSSLELGDSALYFCASSKGQGADYGFGSGTRLTVV.

V is TRBV15 and J is TRBJ2-5; the D gene is possibly TRBD2 (6 bases). V lost 2 bases, J lost 12 bases, and 16 bases lay in between. This CDR3 comprises 13 residues. Per the germline V gene, CDR1 is LNHNV and CDR2 is YYDKDF (reference sequence). Written as DNA, the CDR3 is TGTGCCACCAGCAGAAGACTAGAACAGACGAAGTACTTC. Residues: CATSRRLEQTKYF. The whole variable domain, remainder taken from reference TRBV15 and TRBJ2-5, is DAMVIQNPRYQVTQFGKPVTLSCSQTLNHNVMYWYQQKSSQAPKLLFHYYDKDFNNEADTPDNFQSRRPNTSFCFLDIRSPGLGDTAMYLCATSRRLEQTKYFGPGTRLLVL.

V is TRBV9 and J is TRBJ2-2; the D gene is possibly TRBD1 (6 bases). The germline CDR1 and CDR2 sequences are SGDLS and YYNGEE. Trimming took off 5 bases at V and 5 bases at J, with 13 bases between the two ends. The CDR3 has 14 residues. The CDR3 DNA reads TGTGCCAGCAGTGAGGACAGAACGACCGGGGAGCTGTTTTTT. Amino acid sequence: CASSEDRTTGELFF. The full variable domain, in which reference TRBV9 and TRBJ2-2 provide the parts outside the CDR3, is DSGVTQTPKHLITATGQRVTLRCSPRSGDLSVYWYQQSLDQGLQFLIQYYNGEERAKGNILERFSAQQFPDLHSELNLSSLELGDSALYFCASSEDRTTGELFFGEGSRLTVL.

This clonotype was found many times. The V and J genes are TRBV5-1 and TRBJ2-3; TRBD1 agrees at 8 bases. CDR1 SGHRS and CDR2 YFSETQ come from the germline V gene. V lost 3 bases, J lost 4 bases, and 13 bases stayed unmatched. CDR3 length equals 17 residues. The CDR3 nucleotides read TGCGCCAGCAGCTCTAACCTGGCAGGGGGCAAGGCAGATACGCAGTATTTT. This sequence encodes CASSSNLAGGKADTQYF. Using reference TRBV5-1 and TRBJ2-3 for the parts outside the CDR3, the full variable domain is KAGVTQTPRYLIKTRGQQVTLSCSPISGHRSVSWYQQTPGQGLQFLFEYFSETQRNKGNFPGRFSGRQFSNSRSEMNVSTLELGDSALYLCASSSNLAGGKADTQYFGPGTRLTVL.

Note on this clonotype: The DNA is left out, because the CDR3 cannot be placed on it with certainty; the CDR3 is given as TCRdb lists it. The rearrangement uses TRBV2 and TRBJ1-6; no DNA check was done on the table's D call, TRBD1. The germline V gene encodes CDR1 SNHLY and CDR2 FYNNEI. The CDR3 is 17 residues long, ends included. CDR3 sequence reads: CASSVGTGGNGELFFDF.

V is TRBV5-6 and J is TRBJ1-2; D remains unclear. Deletions cut 5 bases from V and 3 bases from J, with 11 bases between. This CDR3 spans 13 amino acids. CDR1 and CDR2 (germline): SGHDT, YYEEEE. The CDR3 sequence: CASRTTRDYGYTF. CDR3 bases: TGTGCCAGCAGAACGACAAGGGACTATGGCTACACCTTC. The full variable domain, its missing parts supplied by reference TRBV5-6 and TRBJ1-2, is DAGVTQSPTHLIKTRGQQVTLRCSPKSGHDTVSWYQQALGQGPQFIFQYYEEEERQRGNFPDRFSGHQFPNYSSELNVNALLLGDSALYLCASRTTRDYGYTFGSGTRLTVV.

This sequence joins TRBV6-2 or TRBV6-3 and TRBJ2-1; 7 positions agree with TRBD1. V lost 5 bases to trimming and J lost 0 bases; unmatched junction nucleotides: 7. CDR3 length equals 16 residues. Germline V gene lookup returns CDR1 MNHEY and CDR2 SVGEGT. CDR3 amino acids: CASSPPGQISYNEQFF. For the CDR3, the DNA is TGTGCCAGCAGTCCTCCGGGACAGATCTCCTACAATGAGCAGTTCTTC.

J is TRBJ2-5 and V is TRBV19, with D possibly TRBD2 on 6 matching bases. CDR1 is LNHDA, CDR2 SQIVND, per germline (reference sequence). Trimming stripped 2 bases from V and 3 bases from J, with 13 bases between. The CDR3 loop spans 15 amino acids. The CDR3 region is CASSILGGGKETQYF. DNA of the CDR3: TGTGCCAGTAGTATACTGGGCGGAGGGAAAGAGACCCAGTACTTC.

The chain joins TRBV7-3 to TRBJ1-2, with no clear D. With 2 bases removed from V and 11 bases from J, the gap between germline ends came to 21 bases. This CDR3 spans 15 amino acids. Germline CDR1 and CDR2: SGHTA and FQGTGA. CDR3 in DNA: TGTGCCAGCAGCTTAGGCACAGATACACAGTATTTTTACACCTTC. Translating it yields CASSLGTDTQYFYTF.

V is TRBV20-1 and J is TRBJ2-3; TRBD1 matches at 8 bases. Germline CDR1 and CDR2: DFQATT and SNEGSKA (reference sequence). The CDR3 length is 15 residues. V lost 3 bases to trimming and J lost 6 bases; unmatched junction nucleotides: 11. The DNA for the CDR3 is TGCAGTGCTAGCAGGGGGCAGGGGTCACAGGATACGCAGTATTTT. This encodes CSASRGQGSQDTQYF.